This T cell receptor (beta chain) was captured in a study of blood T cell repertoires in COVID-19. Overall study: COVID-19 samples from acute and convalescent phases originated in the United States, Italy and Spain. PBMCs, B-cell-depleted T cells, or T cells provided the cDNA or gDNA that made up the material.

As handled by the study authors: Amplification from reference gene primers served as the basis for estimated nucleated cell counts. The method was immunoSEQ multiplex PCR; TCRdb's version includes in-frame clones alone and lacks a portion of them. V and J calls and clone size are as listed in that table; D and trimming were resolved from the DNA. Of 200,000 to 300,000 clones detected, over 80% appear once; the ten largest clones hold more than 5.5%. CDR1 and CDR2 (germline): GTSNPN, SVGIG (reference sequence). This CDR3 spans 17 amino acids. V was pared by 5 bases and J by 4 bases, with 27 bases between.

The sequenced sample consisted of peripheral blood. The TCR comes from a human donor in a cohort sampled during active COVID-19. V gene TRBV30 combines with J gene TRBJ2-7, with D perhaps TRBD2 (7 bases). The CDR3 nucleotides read TGTGCCTGGGGAGGGGGGGGAGCAGGGTCCGATATTTACGAGCAGTACTTC. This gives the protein CAWGGGGAGSDIYEQYF.